One and the same sample provided the 12 T cell receptor beta chains below, sequenced in a study of early T cells in non-severe SARS-CoV-2 infection. TCRdb re-called the 5' RACE reads with MiXCR, one entry per CDR3 protein. The table has over 85,000 distinct CDR3 sequences, around 14% seen once. What was sequenced was whole blood. The receptors here all came from an adult who was a healthcare worker with PCR-confirmed SARS-CoV-2 infection or an uninfected control (not recorded which).

The table lists this clonotype with a few counts. In DNA form, the CDR3 reads TGTGCCAGCAGCGTAGCTCGGGGTTCACCCCTCCACTTT. Amino acids: CASSVARGSPLHF. V is TRBV9 and J is TRBJ1-6; no firm D call. Germline CDR1 is SGDLS and CDR2 is YYNGEE. The CDR3 has 13 residues. Trimming shortened V by 0 bases and J by 9 bases, and 7 bases separated the two germline ends.

This clonotype was counted between two and nine times. The V call is TRBV10-2, the J call TRBJ2-7; no clear D gene. V was cut by 4 bases and J by 4 bases, with 17 bases left in between. CDR1 is WSHSY and CDR2 is SAAADI in the germline V gene. The CDR3 has 15 amino acids. CDR3 amino acids: CASSVNGPQVYEQYF. DNA for the CDR3: TGCGCCAGCAGTGTCAACGGCCCCCAAGTATACGAGCAGTACTTC.

CDR3 nucleotides: TGTGCCAGCAGCCAGGACCCGAGCTCCTACGAGCAGTACTTC. Its translation: CASSQDPSSYEQYF. The gene calls are TRBV9 and TRBJ2-7; D is unclear. Germline V gives CDR1 SGDLS, CDR2 YYNGEE. V shed 4 bases and J shed 0 bases, with 11 bases lying between them. This CDR3 comprises 14 residues.

This clonotype was observed a handful of times. This sequence joins TRBV6-6 and TRBJ1-5, with D uncertain. V dropped 5 bases and J dropped 6 bases, with 8 bases sitting between them. The CDR3 is made up of 12 amino acids. Germline V lookup: CDR1 MNHNY, CDR2 SVGAGI (reference sequence). The CDR3 loop reads CASSEVSQPQHF. The CDR3 coding sequence is TGTGCCAGCAGTGAGGTATCTCAGCCCCAGCATTTT.

This clonotype has at least ten counts. The chain couples TRBV2 to TRBJ2-3; TRBD2 aligns across 7 bases. Germline lookup yields CDR1 SNHLY and CDR2 FYNNEI. CDR3 length: 16 residues. The V gene end was trimmed by 3 bases and the J gene end by 4 bases; junction bases not matched to a gene: 10. CDR3 bases: TGTGCCAGCAGTGAGGGCCTGCGGGAGTGGGCAGATACGCAGTATTTT. It translates to CASSEGLREWADTQYF.

V is TRBV20-1 and J is TRBJ2-7, with 7 bases fitting TRBD2. The CDR3 spans 13 residues. CDR1 is DFQATT and CDR2 is SNEGSKA in the germline V gene (reference sequence). V was pared by 4 bases and J by 5 bases, with 8 bases of the junction left unmatched. CDR3 sequence reads: CSAKRGQVHEQYF. CDR3 bases: TGCAGTGCTAAGCGGGGCCAGGTCCACGAGCAGTACTTC.

This chain uses TRBV6-2 or TRBV6-3 with TRBJ2-1; 9 nucleotides match TRBD1. Germline values: CDR1 MNHEY, CDR2 SVGEGT. The J segment lost 8 bases and the V segment lost 5 bases, leaving 25 bases of the junction unmatched. The CDR3 is made up of 20 amino acids. DNA for the CDR3: TGTGCCAGCAGTCCGGGGACAGGGAGAGGTGTAATAGGTCCGGGGCATGAGCAGTTCTTC. It encodes CASSPGTGRGVIGPGHEQFF.

This clonotype was seen repeatedly, ten times or more. This chain joins TRBV28 and TRBJ2-3, with D unresolved. Between the trimmed V and J ends, which lost 5 bases and 10 bases, there was a span of 13 bases. The V gene's germline CDR1 is MDHEN and CDR2 SYDVKM. The CDR3 sequence is 12 residues long. The DNA of the CDR3 is TGTGCCAGCAGTCTCGAAAGACGAGCGCAGTATTTT. Residues: CASSLERRAQYF.

The sample holds many counts of this clonotype. J is TRBJ2-3 and V is TRBV5-6, with D hard to call. CDR3 length: 11 residues. Trimming stripped 7 bases from V and 6 bases from J, with 9 bases between. Germline CDR1 SGHDT, CDR2 YYEEEE. The CDR3 is CASGVVDTQYF. For the CDR3, the DNA is TGTGCCAGCGGGGTCGTGGATACGCAGTATTTT.

Only a few counts were recorded for this clonotype. The genes are TRBV20-1 and TRBJ2-4; 10 bases line up with TRBD2. CDR1 and CDR2 (germline): DFQATT, SNEGSKA (reference sequence). The CDR3 has 15 amino acids. J was trimmed by 0 bases and V by 3 bases; bases with no gene match: 2. CDR3 region: CSARGLAIAKNIQYF. The CDR3 region has the DNA TGCAGTGCTAGGGGACTAGCGATAGCCAAAAACATTCAGTACTTC.

This chain uses TRBV7-9 with TRBJ2-2; 7 bases map to TRBD1. The germline V gene has CDR1 SEHNR and CDR2 FQNEAQ (reference sequence). V lost 5 bases and J lost 6; bases outside the gene matches: 3. The CDR3 is made up of 13 amino acids. CDR3 DNA sequence: TGTGCCAGCAGCCCGACAGGGCCCGGGGAGCTGTTTTTT. Translated, it gives CASSPTGPGELFF.

In its sample, this clonotype was seen many times. This chain links TRBV18 with TRBJ2-3; a weak D match, TRBD2 (6 bases). CDR1 and CDR2 (germline): KGHSH, LQKENI. Deletions cut 2 bases from V and 0 bases from J, with 15 bases between. This CDR3 spans 17 amino acids. The CDR3, as DNA: TGTGCCAGCTCACCATTGTTAGCGGATACTAGCACAGATACGCAGTATTTT. It specifies CASSPLLADTSTDTQYF.